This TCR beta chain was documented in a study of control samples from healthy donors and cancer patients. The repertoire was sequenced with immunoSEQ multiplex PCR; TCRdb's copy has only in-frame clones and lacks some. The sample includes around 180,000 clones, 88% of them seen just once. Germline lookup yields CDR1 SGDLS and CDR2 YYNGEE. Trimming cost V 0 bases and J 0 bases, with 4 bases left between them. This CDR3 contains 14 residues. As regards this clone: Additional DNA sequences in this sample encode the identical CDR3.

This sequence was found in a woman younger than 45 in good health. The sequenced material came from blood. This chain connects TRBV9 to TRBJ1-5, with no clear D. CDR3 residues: CASSVDGSNQPQHF. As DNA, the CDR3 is TGTGCCAGCAGCGTAGACGGTAGCAATCAGCCCCAGCATTTT.